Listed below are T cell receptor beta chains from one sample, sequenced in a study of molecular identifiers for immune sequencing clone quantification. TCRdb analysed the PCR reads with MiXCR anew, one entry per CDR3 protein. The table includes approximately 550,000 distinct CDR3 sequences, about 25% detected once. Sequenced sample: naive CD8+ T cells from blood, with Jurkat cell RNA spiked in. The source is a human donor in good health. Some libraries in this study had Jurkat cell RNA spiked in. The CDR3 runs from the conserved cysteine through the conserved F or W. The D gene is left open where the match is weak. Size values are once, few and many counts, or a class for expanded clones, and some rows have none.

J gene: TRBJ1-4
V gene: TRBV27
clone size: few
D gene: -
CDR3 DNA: TGTGCCAGCAAACGCCAGGGGATATCTAATGAAAAACTGTTTTTT
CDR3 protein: CASKRQGISNEKLFF

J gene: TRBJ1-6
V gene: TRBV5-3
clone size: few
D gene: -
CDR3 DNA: TGTGCCAGCAGCTTCGGCAGGGCCTCCTATAATTCACCCCTCCACTTT
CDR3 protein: CASSFGRASYNSPLHF

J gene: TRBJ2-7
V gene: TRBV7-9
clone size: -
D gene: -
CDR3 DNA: TGTGCCAGCAGCCCACCCCGGGTTTTGGAGCAGTACTTC
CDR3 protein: CASSPPRVLEQYF

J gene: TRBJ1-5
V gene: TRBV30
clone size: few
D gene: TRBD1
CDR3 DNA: TGTGCCTGGAGTGTGGGACAGGGTTCACAGCCCCAGCATTTT
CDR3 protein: CAWSVGQGSQPQHF

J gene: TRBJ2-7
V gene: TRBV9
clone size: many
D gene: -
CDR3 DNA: TGTGCCAGCAGCCGGTCCGGGACACCCTCCTACGAGCAGTACTTC
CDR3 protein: CASSRSGTPSYEQYF

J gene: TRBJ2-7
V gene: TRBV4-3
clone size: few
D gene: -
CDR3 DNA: TGCGCCAGCAGCCAAGGGACTAACTACGAGCAGTACTTC
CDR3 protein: CASSQGTNYEQYF

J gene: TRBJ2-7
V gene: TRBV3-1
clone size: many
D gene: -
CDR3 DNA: TGTGCCAGCAGCCAAGTTACCTCCTACGAGCAGTACTTC
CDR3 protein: CASSQVTSYEQYF

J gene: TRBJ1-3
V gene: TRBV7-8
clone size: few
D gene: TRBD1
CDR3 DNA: TGTGCCAGCAGCTCGAACAGGGGGCCGCTGGACACCATATATTTT
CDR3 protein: CASSSNRGPLDTIYF

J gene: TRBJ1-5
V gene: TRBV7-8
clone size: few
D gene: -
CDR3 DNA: TGTGCCAGCAGCTTATTGGGCAGCAGCCATCCTAGCAATCAGCCCCAGCATTTT
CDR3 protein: CASSLLGSSHPSNQPQHF

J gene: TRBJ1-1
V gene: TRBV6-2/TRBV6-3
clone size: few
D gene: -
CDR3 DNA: TGTGCCAGCACCCCTCCAGGGCCTGAAGCTTTCTTT
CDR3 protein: CASTPPGPEAFF

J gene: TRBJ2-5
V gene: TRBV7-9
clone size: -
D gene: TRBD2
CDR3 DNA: TGTGCCAGCAGCTCCACTAGCGGGGGGGCTGAGACCCAGTACTTC
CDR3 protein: CASSSTSGGAETQYF

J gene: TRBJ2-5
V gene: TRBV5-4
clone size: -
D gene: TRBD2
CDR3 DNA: TGTGCCAGCAGCTTACTAGGGACTAGCGGGAGGGCCTGGGAGACCCAGTACTTC
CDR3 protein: CASSLLGTSGRAWETQYF

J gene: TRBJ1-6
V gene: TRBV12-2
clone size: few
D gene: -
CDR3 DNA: TGTGCAAGTCGCTCCAAAGGGGCGAAGTGTAATTCACCCCTCCACTTT
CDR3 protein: CASRSKGAKCNSPLHF

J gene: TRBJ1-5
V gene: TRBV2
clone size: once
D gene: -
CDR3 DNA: TGTGCCAGCAGCCCCAGCACGGGCAGATGCACTCAGCCCCACCATTTT
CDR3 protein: CASSPSTGRCTQPHHF

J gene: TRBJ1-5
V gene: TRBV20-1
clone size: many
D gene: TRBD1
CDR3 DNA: TGCAGTGCTCCGCGACAGGGAGGCAATCAGCCCCAGCATTTT
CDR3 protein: CSAPRQGGNQPQHF

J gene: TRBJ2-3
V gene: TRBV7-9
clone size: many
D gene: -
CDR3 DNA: TGTGCCAGCAGCCCCGGGGCTAGCATGGCAGATACGCAGTATTTT
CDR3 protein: CASSPGASMADTQYF

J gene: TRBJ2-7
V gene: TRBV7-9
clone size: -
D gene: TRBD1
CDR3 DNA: TGTGCCAGCAGCAGACAGGGGGACTACGAGCAGTACTTC
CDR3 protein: CASSRQGDYEQYF

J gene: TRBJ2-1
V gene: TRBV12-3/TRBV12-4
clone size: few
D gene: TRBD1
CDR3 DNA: TGTGCCAGCGGGGGGGACAGGGGTACCTACAATGAGCAGTTCTTC
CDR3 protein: CASGGDRGTYNEQFF

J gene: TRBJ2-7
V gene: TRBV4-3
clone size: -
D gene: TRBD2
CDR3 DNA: TGCGCCAGCAGCCAAGAGAGCCAGCGGGGAAGCTACGAGCAGTACTTC
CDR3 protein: CASSQESQRGSYEQYF

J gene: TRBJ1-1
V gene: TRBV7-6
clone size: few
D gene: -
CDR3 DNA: TGTGCCAGCAGCGGAGGTGAGGAGGACACTGAAGCTTTCTTT
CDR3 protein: CASSGGEEDTEAFF

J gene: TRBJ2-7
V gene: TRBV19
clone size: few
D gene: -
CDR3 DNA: TGTGCCAGCTCCGGGACGGGTTCTAACGAGCAGTACTTC
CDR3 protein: CASSGTGSNEQYF

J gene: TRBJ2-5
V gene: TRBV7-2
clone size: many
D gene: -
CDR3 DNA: TGTGCCAGCAGCTTAGTCCAGCCCCAAGAGACCCAGTACTTC
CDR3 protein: CASSLVQPQETQYF

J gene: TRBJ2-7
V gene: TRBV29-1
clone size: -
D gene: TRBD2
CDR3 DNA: TGCAGCGTTGATAGCGGGAGGGACTCCTACGAGCAGTACTTC
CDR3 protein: CSVDSGRDSYEQYF

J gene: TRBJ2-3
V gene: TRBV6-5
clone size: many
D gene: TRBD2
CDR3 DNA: TGTGCCAGCAGTTACTTGGCGGGGGGCACAGATACGCAGTATTTT
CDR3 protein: CASSYLAGGTDTQYF

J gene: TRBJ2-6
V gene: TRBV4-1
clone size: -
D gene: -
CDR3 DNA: TGCGCCAGCAGCCTAAAGGCGGGCTCTGGGGCCAACGTCCTGACTTTC
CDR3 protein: CASSLKAGSGANVLTF

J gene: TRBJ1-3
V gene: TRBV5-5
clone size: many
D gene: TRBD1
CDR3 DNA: TGTGCCAGCAGCTCGACAGGGCTTTCGGGAAACACCATATATTTT
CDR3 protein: CASSSTGLSGNTIYF

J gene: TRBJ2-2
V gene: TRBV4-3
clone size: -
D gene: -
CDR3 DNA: TGCGCCAGCAGCTTACGAGGGGACACCGGGGAGCTGCTTTTT
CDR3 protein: CASSLRGDTGELLF

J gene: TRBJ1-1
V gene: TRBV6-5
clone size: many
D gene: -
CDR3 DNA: TGTGCCGTAGAGGGGGGCGGCACTGAAGCTTTCTTT
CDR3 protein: CAVEGGGTEAFF

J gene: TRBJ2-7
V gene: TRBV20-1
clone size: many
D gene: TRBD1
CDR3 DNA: TGCAGTGCCCAGGAGAGGCGGACAGGCTACGAGCAGTACTTC
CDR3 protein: CSAQERRTGYEQYF

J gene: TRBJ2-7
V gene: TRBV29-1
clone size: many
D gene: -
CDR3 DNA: TGCAGCGTTGCGGACTACGAGCAGTACTTC
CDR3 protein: CSVADYEQYF

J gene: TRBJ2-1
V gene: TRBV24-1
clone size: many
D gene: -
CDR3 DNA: TGTGCCACCGGAGTACAGGGAAGGGACAATGAGCAGTTCTTC
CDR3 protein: CATGVQGRDNEQFF

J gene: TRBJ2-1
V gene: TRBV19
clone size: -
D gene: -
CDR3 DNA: TGTGCCAGTACCCTGGGCGGGGAACTCGACTACAATGAGCAGTTCTTC
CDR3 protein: CASTLGGELDYNEQFF

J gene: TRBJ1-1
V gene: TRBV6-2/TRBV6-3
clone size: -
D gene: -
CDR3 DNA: TGTGCCAGCGCTCGACCGTACACTGAAGCTTTCTTT
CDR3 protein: CASARPYTEAFF

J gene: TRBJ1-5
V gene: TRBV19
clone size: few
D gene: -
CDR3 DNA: TGTGCCAGTAGTATGTACAGCTATAGCAATCAGCCCCAGCATTTT
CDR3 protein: CASSMYSYSNQPQHF

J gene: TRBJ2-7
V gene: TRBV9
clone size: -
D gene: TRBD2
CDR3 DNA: TGTGCCAGCAGCGGGGGGGGTAGGACCGTCGACGAGCAGTACTTC
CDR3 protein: CASSGGGRTVDEQYF

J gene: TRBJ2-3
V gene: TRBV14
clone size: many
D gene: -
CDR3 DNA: TGTGCCAGCAGCTACCTGAGTGGCACAGATACGCAGTATTTT
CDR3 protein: CASSYLSGTDTQYF

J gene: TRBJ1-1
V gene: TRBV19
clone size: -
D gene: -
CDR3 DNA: TGTGCCAGTAGTATCAGTCGTAACACTGAAGCTTTCTTT
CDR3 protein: CASSISRNTEAFF

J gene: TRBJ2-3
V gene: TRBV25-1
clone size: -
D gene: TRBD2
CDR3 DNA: TGTGCCAGCATGCCGGGACTAGCGACAGATACGCAGTATTTT
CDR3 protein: CASMPGLATDTQYF

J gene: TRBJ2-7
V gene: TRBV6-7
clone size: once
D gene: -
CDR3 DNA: TGTGCCAGCAGTTACTCACCTGACCCGGGGGACAATACCTACGAGCAGTACTTC
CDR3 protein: CASSYSPDPGDNTYEQYF